A single TCR beta chain is shown here with its context. This entry belongs to a study of blood T cell repertoires in COVID-19. On the study more broadly: Samples of COVID-19 (acute and convalescent) were obtained from the United States, Italy and Spain. From T cells, B-cell-depleted T cells, or PBMCs came the material, which was cDNA or gDNA.

Per germline, CDR1 SGHTA and CDR2 FQGNSA. The CDR3 is made up of 16 amino acids. The V gene lost 1 base and the J gene lost 0 bases, with 11 bases spanning the gap. Authors' analysis steps: Cell counts per sample came from amplifying reference gene primers. Using immunoSEQ multiplex PCR, the repertoire was profiled, and TCRdb retains in-frame clones only, with some absent. The V and J calls and clone size were taken over from that table, and D and trimming were inferred from the DNA. Counted here are about 180,000 clones, approximately 86% occurring once; the ten biggest clones make up 9.8%. The chain couples TRBV7-2 to TRBJ2-3; D possibly corresponds to TRBD2 (6 bases). Sequencing was performed on peripheral blood. The TCR comes from an elderly woman with acute or convalescent COVID-19. The CDR3: CASSLVPSESTDTQYF. CDR3 DNA: TGTGCCAGCAGCTTAGTCCCTAGCGAGAGCACAGATACGCAGTATTTT.